Following are 16 T cell receptor beta chains from one sample sequenced in a study of beta chain features in type 1 diabetes. Sequenced material consisted of expressed TCRB transcripts (all of the isolated RNA was reverse transcribed). Generated by immunoSEQ multiplex PCR, the TCRdb table keeps only in-frame clones and is missing some. The table has fewer than 200,000 clones, 10% seen once. Findings of the study overall: People with Type 1 diabetes carried modestly yet significantly shorter TCRB CDR3s in all four CD4+ subsets.

Their antigens are not known. Sequencing was performed on central memory CD4+ T cells from blood. The receptors shown here come from a young man with type 1 diabetes.

This clone was observed a few times. The chain is built from TRBV28 and TRBJ2-7; a weak D match, TRBD1 (5 bases). The CDR3 is made up of 14 amino acids. Per germline, CDR1 MDHEN and CDR2 SYDVKM. Trimming took off 6 bases at V and 1 base at J, with 13 bases between the two ends. CDR3 residues: CASREVQDSYEQYF. The CDR3 coding sequence is TGTGCCAGCAGGGAAGTACAGGATTCCTACGAGCAGTACTTC.

The V call is TRBV30, the J call TRBJ2-5; weak D call: TRBD1 (6 bases). The J call may be incorrect, as the DNA end agrees better with TRBJ2-7. CDR1 and CDR2 from the germline V gene are GTSNPN and SVGIG (reference sequence). The CDR3 is made up of 14 amino acids. The CDR3 reads CAWRWGPLSYEQYF. CDR3 nucleotide sequence: TGTGCCTGGAGGTGGGGGCCTCTATCCTACGAGCAGTACTTC.

This clone was observed a few times. At one end, the junction sequence differs from germline, possibly due to a read error. The V call is TRBV4-3, the J call TRBJ1-2; D unclear. This CDR3 has 15 amino acids. Germline CDR1 is LGHNA and CDR2 is YSLEER. CDR3 DNA sequence: TGCGCCAGCACCCAAGACTTATCGTCTAACTATGGCTACACCTTC. Protein sequence: CASTQDLSSNYGYTF.

This clone appeared a few times. Its ends do not fully match the called genes, so a read error is possible. J is TRBJ2-7 and V is TRBV7-7; D is uncertain. CDR1 and CDR2 from the germline V gene are SSHAT and FNYEAQ (reference sequence). The CDR3 covers 15 residues. In nucleotides, the CDR3 is TGTGCTAGCAGCCTGGTTCGGGTACGACCCTACGAGCAGTACTTC. Protein sequence: CASSLVRVRPYEQYF.

The rearrangement uses TRBV19 and TRBJ2-2, with TRBD2 matching 8 bases. This CDR3 spans 17 amino acids. Germline CDR1 and CDR2: LNHDA and SQIVND (reference sequence). V dropped 4 bases and J dropped 8; count of bases not matched to a gene: 15. The CDR3 DNA reads TGTGCCAGTAGTACGCCGAGCGGGAGTGGGTCTAGGGGGGAGCTGTTTTTT. As protein: CASSTPSGSGSRGELFF.

The chain recombines TRBV28 with TRBJ2-3, with 12 bases lining up with TRBD2. With 3 bases clipped from V and 0 bases from J, the junction kept 10 bases outside the gene matches. CDR1 and CDR2 from the germline V gene are MDHEN and SYDVKM. This CDR3 is built from 19 residues. DNA for the CDR3: TGTGCCAGCAGTTTTGTGGCTAGCGGGAGGGATTATAGCACAGATACGCAGTATTTT. It translates to CASSFVASGRDYSTDTQYF.

Regarding this clone: Within the sample, other DNA sequences also encode this same CDR3. The chain couples TRBV2 to TRBJ2-2; 8 nucleotides line up with TRBD2. The CDR3 contains 15 residues. V gave up 5 bases and J gave up 4 bases; unmatched junction bases: 6. Germline CDR1 is SNHLY and CDR2 is FYNNEI. In DNA, the CDR3 is TGTGCCAGCAGTTTAATGACTAGCGTCACCGGGGAGCTGTTTTTT. Translated, it gives CASSLMTSVTGELFF.

CDR3 sequence: CASSAGWLSYGYTF. CDR3 nucleotides: TGTGCCAGCAGCGCCGGGTGGTTGAGCTATGGCTACACCTTC. V is TRBV28 and J is TRBJ1-2; D is ambiguous. CDR1 and CDR2 from the germline V gene are MDHEN and SYDVKM. Between the trimmed V and J ends, which lost 6 bases and 4 bases, there was a span of 15 bases. There are 14 residues in the CDR3.

V and J are TRBV28 and TRBJ2-1, with 7 nucleotides matching TRBD2. The CDR3 loop spans 14 amino acids. Germline-derived CDR1 and CDR2 are MDHEN and SYDVKM. After removal of 3 bases from V and 7 bases from J, the junction contained 6 bases not matched to a gene. CDR3 residues: CASSFHDGRNEQFF. The CDR3 DNA is TGTGCCAGCAGTTTTCACGACGGGAGGAATGAGCAGTTCTTC.

The genes are TRBV10-3 and TRBJ1-2; possibly TRBD1 for D (5 bases). Per germline, CDR1 ENHRY and CDR2 SYGVKD. The CDR3 is 12 amino acids. V gave up 6 bases and J gave up 4 bases, with 9 bases separating them. The CDR3 sequence: CAISAQGYGYTF. CDR3 in DNA: TGTGCCATCAGCGCCCAGGGCTATGGCTACACCTTC.

This sequence joins TRBV27 and TRBJ2-7, with D perhaps matching TRBD2 (6 bases). CDR3 length: 14 amino acids. CDR1 MNHEY and CDR2 SMNVEV come from the germline V gene (reference sequence). V was clipped by 6 bases and J by 0 bases, with 12 bases between them. The CDR3 here is CASSRGTLSYEQYF. Here the CDR3 DNA reads TGTGCCAGCAGCCGAGGGACTCTCTCCTACGAGCAGTACTTC.

This clone has a handful of counts. The chain has TRBV25-1 and TRBJ2-3; tentatively, D is TRBD2 (6 bases). Per germline, CDR1 MGHDK and CDR2 SYGVNS. Trimming pared 5 bases from V and 3 bases from J, leaving 15 bases between. The CDR3 has 15 amino acids. Here the CDR3 reads CASSRAGLGTDTQYF. The CDR3 nucleotides read TGTGCCAGCAGTAGGGCGGGATTGGGGACAGATACGCAGTATTTT.

This clone was seen more than once but under ten times. The V gene is TRBV4-3, the J gene TRBJ2-1, with 11 bases fitting TRBD2. Looked up from germline, CDR1 is LGHNA and CDR2 is YSLEER. This CDR3 has 14 residues. After removal of 3 bases from V and 10 bases from J, the junction contained 5 bases not matched to a gene. The CDR3 loop reads CASSHRTSGYEQFF. CDR3 sequence (DNA): TGCGCCAGCAGCCACCGGACTAGCGGGTACGAGCAGTTCTTC.

The chain uses TRBV5-1 and TRBJ2-2, with 14 bases matching TRBD2. This CDR3 has 16 amino acids. Germline V lookup: CDR1 SGHRS, CDR2 YFSETQ. V trimming: 7 bases; J trimming: 4 bases; junction bases outside the gene matches: 6. CDR3 sequence: CASSATSGRATGELFF. The DNA of the CDR3 is TGCGCCAGCTCCGCGACTAGCGGGAGGGCCACCGGGGAGCTGTTTTTT.

J is TRBJ2-1 and V is TRBV5-1; TRBD2 matches 16 bases. With V trimmed by 5 bases and J by 9 bases, 8 bases remained unmatched. CDR1 SGHRS and CDR2 YFSETQ come from the germline V gene. This CDR3 contains 16 residues. The CDR3 nucleotides read TGCGCCAGCAGGATTGGGACTAGCGGGAGGGCCCCTGAGCAGTTCTTC. Translating gives CASRIGTSGRAPEQFF.

The rearrangement joins TRBV9 to TRBJ2-5; 13 bases agree with TRBD2. After removal of 2 bases from V and 4 bases from J, the junction contained 5 bases not matched to a gene. The CDR3 is 16 residues long. From germline, CDR1 is SGDLS and CDR2 YYNGEE. CDR3 bases: TGTGCCAGCAGCGTCGGACTAGCGGGAGATGGAGAGACCCAGTACTTC. Translated, it gives CASSVGLAGDGETQYF.